This T cell receptor beta chain was profiled in a study of CD8 T cells in ankylosing spondylitis. Study-level results: Blood from ankylosing spondylitis patients appeared to carry a characteristic roughly 8-variant TCR beta motif.

A quantitative 5'-RACE method, one with molecular barcodes, was used to make TCR beta libraries. MiXCR was run by TCRdb on the 5' RACE reads, yielding one entry per CDR3 protein. The repertoire includes 150,000 to 200,000 distinct CDR3 sequences, 10% to 15% of them detected once, and roughly 11% sits in the top ten. This clonotype was counted ten times or more. The antigen remains undetermined. This CDR3 contains 13 residues. The chain links TRBV21-1 to TRBJ2-5. TRBV21-1 is labeled a pseudogene. The sequencing input was blood, either unsorted or a sorted T cell fraction (not recorded which). This clonotype was obtained from a female donor with ankylosing spondylitis or in good health (not recorded which). The CDR3 spells CASSPSSQETQYF. The CDR3 nucleotides are TGTGCCAGCAGCCCATCATCACAAGAGACCCAGTACTTC.